Below are 5 T cell receptor beta chains sequenced from a single sample in a study of T-cell reconstitution after alpha-beta-depleted transplantation in children. Unique molecular identifiers were incorporated into the prepared TCRbeta library. TCRdb re-called the PCR reads with MiXCR, one entry per CDR3 protein. The sample holds some 300,000 distinct CDR3 sequences, around 10% seen once. The sample was PBMCs, taken before TCRalphabeta/CD19-depleted stem cell transplant. The origin of the receptors is a boy younger than two with acute myeloid leukemia, due to receive a stem cell transplant.

This clonotype was seen many times. The V and J genes are TRBV20-1 and TRBJ1-1; D not certain. The CDR3 runs to 15 residues. V shed 2 bases and J shed 4 bases, with 17 bases lying between them. Germline lookup yields CDR1 DFQATT and CDR2 SNEGSKA (reference sequence). CDR3 sequence reads: CSARLPTRKFTEAFF. Here the CDR3 DNA reads TGCAGTGCTAGACTCCCTACTAGGAAGTTCACTGAAGCTTTCTTT.

This clonotype was detected many times. The chain carries TRBV7-9 and TRBJ2-7; 12 bases agree with TRBD2. The germline V gene encodes CDR1 SEHNR and CDR2 FQNEAQ (reference sequence). The length of the CDR3 is 16 residues. V shed 1 base, J shed 2 bases, and the junction held 3 bases outside the gene matches. CDR3 in amino acids: CASSLDRLAGAYEQYF. The CDR3 coding sequence is TGTGCCAGCAGCTTAGATCGACTAGCGGGAGCCTACGAGCAGTACTTC.

This clonotype was counted a few times. This chain joins TRBV19 and TRBJ1-5; 7 positions match TRBD1. CDR1 is LNHDA, CDR2 SQIVND, per germline (reference sequence). CDR3 length equals 15 residues. The V and J ends lost 5 bases and 2 bases, in that order; junction bases with no gene match: 6. The CDR3: CASSPTGTGNQPQHF. CDR3 sequence (DNA): TGTGCCAGTAGTCCCACCGGGACAGGCAATCAGCCCCAGCATTTT.

Many counts were recorded for this clonotype. This chain connects TRBV19 to TRBJ2-7, with D unclear. The CDR3 has 13 amino acids. CDR1 and CDR2 (germline): LNHDA, SQIVND (reference sequence). The V end lost 3 bases, the J end lost 0 bases, and 6 bases lay between the germline ends. Written as DNA, the CDR3 is TGTGCCAGTAGTATTCAGATCTCCTACGAGCAGTACTTC. Protein product: CASSIQISYEQYF.

This clonotype came up a few times. As DNA, the CDR3 is TGTGCCAGCAGCTTTTTACTAGCGGGCCCCCTCAGCTCCTACGAGCAGTACTTC. Amino acids: CASSFLLAGPLSSYEQYF. The chain recombines TRBV11-1 with TRBJ2-7; 9 nucleotides match TRBD2. This CDR3 is 18 amino acids long. The trim removed 3 bases at V and 0 bases at J, leaving 12 bases unmatched. Germline V gene sequence: CDR1 SGHAT, CDR2 FQDESV (reference sequence).